The source of this T cell receptor (beta chain) is a study of Graves' ophthalmopathy and Graves' hyperthyroidism. Across the whole study: Hyperthyroidism showing no ophthalmopathy within 18 months of follow-up was stable.

Participants with hyperthyroidism, aged 18 to 65, were newly diagnosed with under 2 months' duration. Using RNA transcripts, the TCR beta CDR3 regions were amplified. Amplification began with first-round RT-PCR using HTBI primers, then second-round multiplex PCR was performed. TCRdb re-derived calls from the multiplex PCR reads in MiXCR, one entry per CDR3 protein. The profile shows about 600,000 distinct CDR3 sequences, 35% to 45% of them singletons. This CDR3 spans 11 amino acids. The germline V gene encodes CDR1 SQVTM and CDR2 ANQGSEA. V was clipped by 6 bases and J by 3 bases, with 8 bases between them.

The sample taken for sequencing was peripheral blood or thyroid tissue (not recorded which). The chain recombines TRBV29-1 with TRBJ1-1, with D possibly being TRBD1 (6 bases). The clonotype was recovered from an adult man with Graves' hyperthyroidism. CDR3 loop: CSVGADTEAFF. The CDR3 region has the DNA TGCAGCGTGGGGGCTGACACTGAAGCTTTCTTT.